These 11 T cell receptor beta chains were sequenced from one sample in a study of T cells after yellow fever vaccination. A single record per CDR3 protein comes from TCRdb applying MiXCR to the 5' RACE reads. The table shows some 500,000 distinct CDR3 sequences, with roughly 13% occurring only once. The sequencing used PBMCs, collected on the day of the yellow fever booster vaccination. The receptors were sampled from a man aged 30 to 39 who received the YFV17D yellow fever vaccine.

J is TRBJ2-3 and V is TRBV18, with D possibly called TRBD1 or TRBD2 (5 bases each). Germline V gene lookup returns CDR1 KGHSH and CDR2 LQKENI. CDR3 size: 15 residues. V lost 6 bases, J lost 4 bases, and 17 bases lay in between. This chain's CDR3 is CASSRHHGAPDTQYF. Written as DNA, the CDR3 is TGTGCCAGCTCGCGTCACCACGGGGCCCCAGATACGCAGTATTTT.

The chain is built from TRBV7-9 and TRBJ1-1; no reliable D call. CDR3 length equals 11 residues. The V end lost 4 bases, the J end lost 12 bases, and 12 bases lay between the germline ends. The germline V gene has CDR1 SEHNR and CDR2 FQNEAQ (reference sequence). CDR3 residues: CASSSTWETFF. The CDR3 nucleotides read TGTGCCAGCAGCTCCACATGGGAAACTTTCTTT.

V is TRBV5-1 and J is TRBJ2-6; D gene uncertain. CDR1 and CDR2 from the germline V gene are SGHRS and YFSETQ. Deletions cut 4 bases from V and 0 bases from J, with 14 bases between. The CDR3 extends over 17 amino acids. The DNA of the CDR3 is TGCGCCAGCAGCCCGCGACTTGATTACTCTGGGGCCAACGTCCTGACTTTC. Its translation is CASSPRLDYSGANVLTF.

This clonotype appeared a few times. The chain has TRBV9 and TRBJ2-3; D is unclear. The V gene lost 0 bases and the J gene lost 2 bases, with 4 bases spanning the gap. The CDR3 is 13 residues long. Germline V gene sequence: CDR1 SGDLS, CDR2 YYNGEE. The CDR3 region is CASSVDATDTQYF. In nucleotides, the CDR3 is TGTGCCAGCAGCGTAGATGCCACAGATACGCAGTATTTT.

This clonotype appeared a few times. The V call is TRBV4-3, the J call TRBJ2-3; D remains ambiguous. The length of the CDR3 is 11 residues. The germline V gene has CDR1 LGHNA and CDR2 YSLEER. V lost 6 bases and J lost 5, with 6 bases in between. This CDR3 reads CASRWGDTQYF. CDR3 nucleotide sequence: TGCGCCAGCAGATGGGGAGATACGCAGTATTTT.

Only a few counts were recorded for this clonotype. This chain links TRBV7-9 with TRBJ2-1; D is undetermined. Germline V gives CDR1 SEHNR, CDR2 FQNEAQ (reference sequence). V was trimmed by 5 bases and J by 14 bases, leaving 10 bases between them. The CDR3 runs 10 residues. This CDR3 is CASSGNREFF. DNA of the CDR3: TGTGCCAGCAGCGGGAATAGGGAGTTCTTC.

This chain joins TRBV7-2 and TRBJ2-4, with D tentatively TRBD2 (5 bases). The V end lost 2 bases, the J end lost 4 bases, and 12 bases lay between the germline ends. Per the germline V gene, CDR1 is SGHTA and CDR2 is FQGNSA. CDR3 size: 15 residues. The CDR3 region is CASSLSGSPKNIQYF. CDR3 nucleotides: TGTGCCAGCAGCTTATCTGGGAGTCCGAAAAACATTCAGTACTTC.

The CDR3 DNA sequence: TGTGCCAGCAGTGCGGGACATTATAACGAGCAGTACTTC. This encodes CASSAGHYNEQYF. The rearrangement uses TRBV6-1 and TRBJ2-7; tentatively, D is TRBD1 (6 bases). Trimming removed 4 bases at V and 5 bases at J, with 12 bases between. Per germline, CDR1 MNHNS and CDR2 SASEGT. The CDR3 sequence is 13 residues long.

The rearrangement links TRBV2 to TRBJ2-7, with D unclear. The V end lost 8 bases, the J end lost 2 bases, and 7 bases lay between the germline ends. The CDR3 loop spans 11 amino acids. Germline assignment: CDR1 SNHLY and CDR2 FYNNEI. CDR3 amino acids: CASGAAYEQYF. CDR3 DNA sequence: TGTGCCAGCGGTGCAGCCTACGAGCAGTACTTC.

This clonotype turned up a few times. The CDR3 DNA reads TGTGCCAGCAGCTTAGGGGCCGCGCGACAGGGGGTGGAGACCCAGTACTTC. This translates into CASSLGAARQGVETQYF. The chain links TRBV7-8 to TRBJ2-5, with 9 bases matching TRBD1. The CDR3 has 17 amino acids. J was trimmed by 5 bases and V by 1 base; bases with no gene match: 11. Germline CDR1 and CDR2: SGHVS and FQNEAQ.

The chain carries TRBV6-2 or TRBV6-3 and TRBJ2-3; no reliable D call. The CDR3 has 13 amino acids. Germline loops: CDR1 MNHEY, CDR2 SVGEGT. V shed 8 bases and J shed 1 base, with 10 bases lying between them. This CDR3 reads CASGRERTDTQYF. The CDR3, as DNA: TGTGCCAGCGGGCGAGAGCGCACAGATACGCAGTATTTT.